A selection of T cell receptor beta chains follows, all from one sample in a study of response to subunit inactivated influenza vaccine. TCRdb used MiXCR to reprocess the RT-PCR reads, holding one entry per CDR3 protein. Here the sample spans about 540,000 distinct CDR3 sequences, roughly 25% being singletons. The sample was also linked to a second study, of T cells expressing NK-cell markers.

The sequencing here drew on CD4+ T cells sorted from PBMCs, taken 12 days after vaccination. All receptors come from a man aged 50-60 years who received an inactivated influenza vaccine. Each CDR3 is given with its conserved first and last residue. A D gene is named only where the DNA matches it firmly. Some rows have no size entry. The others give once, few or many, or a class for an expanded clone.

cdr3_length j_call d_call clone_size v_call cdr3_nt cdr3_aa
15 TRBJ2-1 . . TRBV7-9 TGTGCCAGCAGCTTAACGGGGGCGGGAGTGCATGAGCAGTTCTTC CASSLTGAGVHEQFF
15 TRBJ1-2 TRBD1 . TRBV5-6 TGTGCCAGCAGCTTGTTTACACAGGACAGGGGAGGCTACACCTTC CASSLFTQDRGGYTF
17 TRBJ2-6 . few TRBV6-5 TGTGCCAGCAGTTACGGGACACCTGGCCGCGGGGCCAACGTCCTGACTTTC CASSYGTPGRGANVLTF
14 TRBJ2-7 TRBD1 . TRBV5-1 TGCGCCAGCAGGAAGGGGACAGAAGACTACGAGCAGTACTTC CASRKGTEDYEQYF
17 TRBJ2-1 . . TRBV24-1 TGTGCCACCAGTGATCCCCGAGAAGGACAGCGGAACAATGAGCAGTTCTTC CATSDPREGQRNNEQFF
13 TRBJ1-1 . . TRBV29-1 TGCAGCGTTACCATTTGGGCAGGCACTGAAGCTTTCTTT CSVTIWAGTEAFF
15 TRBJ1-2 . . TRBV12-3/TRBV12-4 TGTGCCAGCAGTTTCAGTGCTGGTAGCCGTGGCGGCTACACCTTC CASSFSAGSRGGYTF
14 TRBJ2-3 TRBD1 few TRBV6-1 TGTGCCAGCAGTGAAGGGGGGACAGGGGATACGCAGTATTTT CASSEGGTGDTQYF
17 TRBJ2-1 . few TRBV29-1 TGCAGCGCATCCGCCCCCCCTCGAAGGACCTCCTACAATGAGCAGTTCTTC CSASAPPRRTSYNEQFF
14 TRBJ2-7 . once TRBV7-2 TGTGCCAGCAGTATTAGGCAGGGTCTTAGCGAGCAGTACTTC CASSIRQGLSEQYF
18 TRBJ2-3 . many TRBV20-1 TGCAGTGCTGTAAGAGTTTGGTTTGAGGGAGAGGGGACAGATACGCAGTATTTT CSAVRVWFEGEGTDTQYF
15 TRBJ1-2 . . TRBV10-3 TGTGCCATCAGTGACTCTGCCGGGCATCGGAAAGGCTACACCTTC CAISDSAGHRKGYTF
14 TRBJ1-2 . . TRBV5-4 TGTGCCAGCAGCCCAACAGGGTTCGGCTATGGCTACACCTTC CASSPTGFGYGYTF
15 TRBJ1-4 . few TRBV4-3 TGCGCCAGCAGCCAAGAAGGGGGGCATCGTGAAAAACTGTTTTTT CASSQEGGHREKLFF
13 TRBJ2-7 . . TRBV20-1 TGCAGTGCGGCCCTGGAACCGATCTACGAGCAGTACTTC CSAALEPIYEQYF
14 TRBJ2-2 . . TRBV10-3 TGTGCCATCAGTGAGTCGGGGGACACCGGGGAGCTGTTTTTT CAISESGDTGELFF
16 TRBJ2-2 . few TRBV5-6 TGTGCCAGCAGCTTGTACAGATTCGCGAACACCGGGGAGCTGTTTTTT CASSLYRFANTGELFF
15 TRBJ2-7 . . TRBV7-2 TGTGCCAGCAGCTTAGACGGGGGATTCTCCTACGAGCAGTACTTC CASSLDGGFSYEQYF
16 TRBJ2-2 . once TRBV11-2 TGTGCCAGCACTGAGGGATTCGGTTTTTACACCGGGGAGCTGTTTTTT CASTEGFGFYTGELFF
14 TRBJ1-6 . few TRBV6-1 TGTGCCAGCAGTCGGGAAGTCTATAATTCACCCCTCCACTTT CASSREVYNSPLHF
13 TRBJ2-7 TRBD1 . TRBV10-3 TGTGCCATCGGCTTACAGGGGAACGACGAGCAGTACTTC CAIGLQGNDEQYF
15 TRBJ1-3 . . TRBV20-1 TGCAGTGCTAGTAGAACTACGCACTCTGGAAACACCATATATTTT CSASRTTHSGNTIYF
16 TRBJ2-2 TRBD2 . TRBV20-1 TGCAGTGCTACCAGTGTAGCGGGATTGAACACCGGGGAGCTGTTTTTT CSATSVAGLNTGELFF
13 TRBJ2-3 . . TRBV10-3 TGTGCCATCACTGCGACTAGCACAGATACGCAGTATTTT CAITATSTDTQYF
14 TRBJ2-5 TRBD1 . TRBV4-1 TGCGCCAGCAGTGGACAGGGGACTCAAGAGACCCAGTACTTC CASSGQGTQETQYF
15 TRBJ2-1 TRBD2 . TRBV25-1 TGTGCCAGCAGTGAAAGGGAGGGGTCCTACAATGAGCAGTTCTTC CASSEREGSYNEQFF
11 TRBJ1-5 . . TRBV20-1 TGCAGTGCTGGGGCGGTGGAAGCCCAGCATTTT CSAGAVEAQHF
12 TRBJ2-7 . . TRBV5-1 TGCGCCAGCAGTAACGGGGGATACGAGCAGTACTTC CASSNGGYEQYF
14 TRBJ2-3 . . TRBV4-3 TGCGCCAGCAGCCCTGGACCTAGTTCAGATACGCAGTATTTT CASSPGPSSDTQYF
12 TRBJ2-6 . few TRBV7-9 TGTGCCAGCAGCTTGGACACCAGCGTCCTGACTTTC CASSLDTSVLTF
15 TRBJ2-1 TRBD1 . TRBV12-3/TRBV12-4 TGTGCCAGCAGTCGTCCGGGACAGTCCTACAATGAGCAGTTCTTC CASSRPGQSYNEQFF
15 TRBJ2-5 . once TRBV20-1 TGCAGTGCTAGAGACCTCGCGGACATAGGGGAGACCCAGTACTTC CSARDLADIGETQYF
13 TRBJ2-1 TRBD2 few TRBV7-9 TGTGCCAGCAGCTTAGGGAGCGGGAGAGAGCAGTTCTTC CASSLGSGREQFF
12 TRBJ2-5 . few TRBV18 TGTGCCAGTTCAGGGTCTTCCGAGACCCAGTACTTC CASSGSSETQYF
13 TRBJ1-2 . few TRBV20-1 TGCAGTGCTAGCCGCGAGGCTAACTATGGCTACACCTTC CSASREANYGYTF
15 TRBJ2-3 TRBD2 few TRBV28 TGTGCCAGCAGCGACCAGCGGGGCCGCACAGATACGCAGTATTTT CASSDQRGRTDTQYF
13 TRBJ1-4 . many TRBV2 TGTGCCAGCAAGCGGGGCTTAGCTGAAAAACTGTTTTTT CASKRGLAEKLFF
15 TRBJ1-6 . . TRBV27 TGTGCCAGCAGTCTGAATCCAGGGGTCTCTTCACCCCTCCACTTT CASSLNPGVSSPLHF
14 TRBJ2-3 TRBD2 . TRBV15 TGTGCCACCAGCAGCCGGGACTACACAGATACGCAGTATTTT CATSSRDYTDTQYF
14 TRBJ1-1 TRBD1 . TRBV20-1 TGCAGTGCTAGAGGACAGGGGGGGAACACTGAAGCTTTCTTT CSARGQGGNTEAFF
14 TRBJ1-1 TRBD1 few TRBV12-3/TRBV12-4 TGTGCCAGCAGTTGGACAGGGGATATCACTGAAGCTTTCTTT CASSWTGDITEAFF
14 TRBJ1-2 TRBD1 few TRBV28 TGTGCCAGCAGTGGACAGGTTATAAACTATGGCTACACCTTC CASSGQVINYGYTF
13 TRBJ2-5 . few TRBV7-9 TGTGCCAGCAGCGACGGGGGGCTGGGGACCCAGTACTTC CASSDGGLGTQYF